Reported below is one TCR beta chain. Per the germline V gene, CDR1 is SGHRS and CDR2 is YFSETQ. Trimming took 0 bases from V and 2 from J; bases not matched to a gene: 4. The CDR3 is 15 amino acids. This sample was included in a study of shared clonotypes between healthy human individuals. Replicate sorted-subset PCRs were loaded with roughly 200 ng DNA, roughly 33,000 T cell genomes. Profiling relied on immunoSEQ multiplex PCR, and the TCRdb table lists in-frame clones only, not all of them. The repertoire holds roughly 1,000,000 clones, approximately 80% seen once, with 0.5% to 0.6% in the top ten.

The source of this sequence is a man between 18 and 29 years old in good health. Some clones in this sample may be carry-over from other donors' samples. The sequencing input was memory CD4+ T cells from PBMCs. Subset noted: CD45RA-negative fraction. This sequence joins TRBV5-1 and TRBJ2-7; 8 nucleotides align to TRBD2. The CDR3 region is CASSLGAGGPYEQYF. The CDR3 nucleotides read TGCGCCAGCAGCTTGGGGGCGGGAGGTCCCTACGAGCAGTACTTC. The complete variable domain, with remaining parts taken from reference TRBV5-1 and TRBJ2-7, reads KAGVTQTPRYLIKTRGQQVTLSCSPISGHRSVSWYQQTPGQGLQFLFEYFSETQRNKGNFPGRFSGRQFSNSRSEMNVSTLELGDSALYLCASSLGAGGPYEQYFGPGTRLTVT.